The sequence of this TCR beta chain was determined in a study of OX40 agonist ivuxolimab in advanced cancers. Turning to the study itself: All patients had ivuxolimab intravenously every 2 weeks at 0.01 to 10 mg/kg. Head and neck, renal cell, melanoma or hepatocellular carcinoma were the cancers that dose-escalation patients had. Study results and caveats: Among expanded peripheral T cells, antigen specificity went undetermined.

Profiling relied on immunoSEQ multiplex PCR, and the TCRdb table lists in-frame clones only, not all of them. The data hold around 37,000 clones, with roughly 79% observed a single time. Comments on this clone: The antigen remains undetermined.

Sequenced material: CD4+ or CD8+ T cells sorted from blood, taken in a trial of the OX40 agonist ivuxolimab. The clonotype was recovered from an adult with an advanced solid tumor such as melanoma, head and neck, liver or kidney cancer.

The CDR3 loop reads CASSDRRNPFYEQYF. CDR3 nucleotide sequence: TGTGCCAGCAGTGACAGGCGGAACCCATTTTACGAGCAGTACTTC. V and J are TRBV6-1 and TRBJ2-7, with unresolved D. The CDR3 is 15 residues long. V was shortened by 3 bases and J by 4 bases, with 16 bases between the two germline ends. Germline V gene lookup returns CDR1 MNHNS and CDR2 SASEGT.